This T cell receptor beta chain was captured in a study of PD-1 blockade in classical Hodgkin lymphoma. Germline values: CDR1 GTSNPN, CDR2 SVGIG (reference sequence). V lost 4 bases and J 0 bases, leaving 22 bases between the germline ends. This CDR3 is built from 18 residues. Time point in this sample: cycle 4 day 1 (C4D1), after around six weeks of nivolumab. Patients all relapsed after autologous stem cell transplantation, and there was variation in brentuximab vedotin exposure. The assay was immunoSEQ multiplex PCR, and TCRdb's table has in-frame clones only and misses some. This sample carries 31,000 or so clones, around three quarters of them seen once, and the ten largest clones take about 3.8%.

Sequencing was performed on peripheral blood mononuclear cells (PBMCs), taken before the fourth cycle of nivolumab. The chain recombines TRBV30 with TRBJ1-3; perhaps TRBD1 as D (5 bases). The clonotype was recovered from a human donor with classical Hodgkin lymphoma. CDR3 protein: CAWTLLQGGWGSGNTIYF. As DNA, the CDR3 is TGTGCCTGGACTCTACTCCAGGGTGGCTGGGGCTCTGGAAACACCATATATTTT.